The 20 T cell receptor beta chains below were found in one sample sequenced in a study of blood T cell repertoires in COVID-19. Sequenced by immunoSEQ multiplex PCR; TCRdb stores in-frame clones only, minus some. The table has under 60,000 clones, approximately 80% seen once; the top ten hold 20%. The material sequenced was peripheral blood. The source is a human donor with active or convalescent COVID-19. The donor label of this sample is uncertain.

This chain uses TRBV5-5 with TRBJ1-1, with 7 nucleotides matching TRBD1. Germline assignment: CDR1 SGHKS and CDR2 YYEKEE (reference sequence). This CDR3 has 16 residues. The V segment lost 2 bases and the J segment 3 bases; nucleotides outside the gene matches: 10. CDR3 in amino acids: CASSFAYDRVDTEAFF. The CDR3 nucleotides read TGTGCCAGCAGCTTCGCTTACGACAGGGTTGACACTGAAGCTTTCTTT.

The V call is TRBV7-8, the J call TRBJ2-5; weak D call: TRBD2 (5 bases). V was trimmed by 1 base and J by 5 bases, leaving 14 bases between them. This CDR3 has 15 amino acids. Germline CDR1 and CDR2: SGHVS and FQNEAQ. CDR3 nucleotide sequence: TGTGCCAGCAGCTTAGATTGGAGTAGCGTGGAGACCCAGTACTTC. Its translation: CASSLDWSSVETQYF.

This chain links TRBV20-1 with TRBJ2-7; 13 positions agree with TRBD2. Germline loops: CDR1 DFQATT, CDR2 SNEGSKA (reference sequence). The CDR3 runs 17 residues. V lost 5 bases, J lost 2 bases, and 12 bases stayed unmatched. Written as DNA, the CDR3 is TGCAGTGCTCGTGGACTAGCGGGAGAGTTAGCCCCCTACGAGCAGTACTTC. Encoded protein: CSARGLAGELAPYEQYF.

The chain uses TRBV10-3 and TRBJ2-1; D is ambiguous. The V gene's germline CDR1 is ENHRY and CDR2 SYGVKD. V was pared by 2 bases and J by 8 bases, with 13 bases between. This CDR3 spans 14 amino acids. CDR3 loop: CAISEGSLADEQFF. CDR3 sequence (DNA): TGTGCCATCAGTGAGGGGTCCCTGGCGGATGAGCAGTTCTTC.

J is TRBJ2-7 and V is TRBV6-5; 12 bases fit TRBD2. V shed 6 bases, J shed 4 bases, and the junction held 7 bases outside the gene matches. Germline CDR1 reads MNHEY; CDR2 reads SVGAGI. This CDR3 is built from 15 residues. The DNA of the CDR3 is TGTGCCAGCAGAGCTACCGGGACTAGCGGGTACGAGCAGTACTTC. Encoded protein: CASRATGTSGYEQYF.

The rearrangement links TRBV5-1 to TRBJ2-3; 9 bases are a match to TRBD1. This CDR3 has 14 residues. Germline assignment: CDR1 SGHRS and CDR2 YFSETQ. The ends lost 0 bases at V and 5 bases at J; junction bases unmatched: 1. This CDR3 is CASSLGQGGDTQYF. For the CDR3, the DNA is TGCGCCAGCAGCTTGGGACAGGGGGGAGATACGCAGTATTTT.

There are a few counts of this clone. This chain joins TRBV27 and TRBJ1-4, with 9 bases that match TRBD1. V trimming: 5 bases; J trimming: 0 bases; junction bases outside the gene matches: 10. Germline V gene lookup returns CDR1 MNHEY and CDR2 SMNVEV (reference sequence). This CDR3 region has 18 residues. This CDR3 reads CASSPIQGAGATNEKLFF. DNA for the CDR3: TGTGCCAGCAGTCCAATACAGGGGGCTGGGGCAACTAATGAAAAACTGTTTTTT. The whole variable domain, filled in from reference TRBV27 and TRBJ1-4, reads EAQVTQNPRYLITVTGKKLTVTCSQNMNHEYMSWYRQDPGLGLRQIYYSMNVEVTDKGDVPEGYKVSRKEKRNFPLILESPSPNQTSLYFCASSPIQGAGATNEKLFFGSGTQLSVL.

In its sample, this clone was seen once. V and J are TRBV30 and TRBJ1-3; D call uncertain. The ends were cut back, 1 base at V and 0 bases at J, with 7 bases in the middle. The germline gives CDR1 GTSNPN, CDR2 SVGIG (reference sequence). The length of the CDR3 is 14 residues. The CDR3 DNA is TGTGCCTGGAGTGCGGGTTACTCTGGAAACACCATATATTTT. Protein product: CAWSAGYSGNTIYF.

This clone is judged hyperexpanded. The V gene is TRBV9, the J gene TRBJ2-1; 7 bases match TRBD1. The CDR3 has 12 amino acids. The ends lost 4 bases at V and 9 bases at J; junction bases unmatched: 4. CDR1 and CDR2 (germline): SGDLS, YYNGEE. CDR3 loop: CASSPHRGEQFF. The CDR3 coding sequence is TGTGCCAGCAGCCCCCACAGGGGTGAGCAGTTCTTC. The entire variable domain, with the rest obtained from reference TRBV9 and TRBJ2-1, is as follows: DSGVTQTPKHLITATGQRVTLRCSPRSGDLSVYWYQQSLDQGLQFLIQYYNGEERAKGNILERFSAQQFPDLHSELNLSSLELGDSALYFCASSPHRGEQFFGPGTRLTVL.

V and J are TRBV14 and TRBJ1-5; TRBD1 aligns across 7 bases. CDR3 length: 20 amino acids. Germline V gene lookup returns CDR1 SGHDN and CDR2 FVKESK. The trim removed 0 bases at V and 0 bases at J, leaving 14 bases unmatched. CDR3 sequence (DNA): TGTGCCAGCAGCCAAGAGCCTCCGGGACAGATATCTTATAGCAATCAGCCCCAGCATTTT. As protein: CASSQEPPGQISYSNQPQHF. Drawing the rest from reference TRBV14 and TRBJ1-5, the complete variable domain is EAGVTQFPSHSVIEKGQTVTLRCDPISGHDNLYWYRRVMGKEIKFLLHFVKESKQDESGMPNNRFLAERTGGTYSTLKVQPAELEDSGVYFCASSQEPPGQISYSNQPQHFGDGTRLSIL.

In this sample, this clone turned up once. The CDR3: CASTATGDNSPLHF. Here the CDR3 DNA reads TGCGCCAGCACCGCGACAGGAGATAATTCACCCCTCCACTTT. The V and J genes are TRBV10-2 and TRBJ1-6; the D gene is possibly TRBD1 (6 bases). This CDR3 has 14 residues. Trimming shortened V by 7 bases and J by 5 bases, and 12 bases separated the two germline ends. Looked up from germline, CDR1 is WSHSY and CDR2 is SAAADI.

V gene TRBV5-6 combines with J gene TRBJ2-1; D is possibly TRBD1 (5 bases). The CDR3 is made up of 12 amino acids. The V gene's germline CDR1 is SGHDT and CDR2 YYEEEE. The V end was cut by 4 bases, the J end by 6 bases, with 8 bases between. The CDR3 nucleotides are TGTGCCAGCAGCCAACAGGCCAATGAGCAGTTCTTC. Amino acid sequence: CASSQQANEQFF.

V and J are TRBV18 and TRBJ2-1; D remains ambiguous. Germline CDR1 reads KGHSH; CDR2 reads LQKENI. The CDR3 loop spans 16 amino acids. The V end lost 2 bases, the J end lost 0 bases, and 11 bases lay between the germline ends. The CDR3 protein is CASSPGRRSSYNEQFF. CDR3 sequence (DNA): TGTGCCAGCTCACCAGGCAGGCGAAGCTCCTACAATGAGCAGTTCTTC.

The chain combines TRBV5-6 with TRBJ2-7, with D hard to call. Germline V gene data show CDR1 as SGHDT and CDR2 as YYEEEE. The CDR3 length is 15 residues. V lost 1 base to trimming and J lost 0 bases, with 11 bases between them. The CDR3 spells CASSLFGSSSYEQYF. The CDR3 bases are TGTGCCAGCAGCTTGTTCGGGTCGAGCTCCTACGAGCAGTACTTC.

The gene calls are TRBV30 and TRBJ1-1, with 7 bases fitting TRBD1. The CDR3 covers 13 residues. Germline CDR1 and CDR2: GTSNPN and SVGIG (reference sequence). Trimming removed 5 bases from V and 0 bases from J; junction bases left unmatched: 3. The CDR3 sequence: CAWGGTVNTEAFF. The CDR3 DNA sequence: TGTGCCTGGGGGGGGACAGTGAACACTGAAGCTTTCTTT.

The gene calls are TRBV19 and TRBJ2-7; TRBD1 aligns across 7 bases. The CDR3 totals 13 residues. Per germline, CDR1 LNHDA and CDR2 SQIVND (reference sequence). The ends lost 6 bases at V and 4 bases at J; junction bases unmatched: 6. The DNA of the CDR3 is TGTGCCAGTAGCGATACAGGGGCTTACGAGCAGTACTTC. Translated: CASSDTGAYEQYF.

This clone was counted between two and nine times. The CDR3 DNA is TGCGCCAGCAGCGGCGGGGGGTTGGACTATGGCTACACCTTC. This codes for CASSGGGLDYGYTF. The chain uses TRBV5-1 and TRBJ1-2; TRBD1 is a possible D gene (5 bases). Trimming took off 4 bases at V and 3 bases at J, with 13 bases between the two ends. The CDR3 runs 14 residues. The V gene's germline CDR1 is SGHRS and CDR2 YFSETQ.

The chain couples TRBV10-3 to TRBJ2-3, with a weak D call TRBD2 (7 bases). Trimming removed 10 bases from V and 3 bases from J, with 14 bases in between. The CDR3 runs 13 residues. CDR1 is ENHRY and CDR2 is SYGVKD in the germline V gene. The CDR3 DNA is TGTGCCACGGAGGGGGGGGAGACAGATACGCAGTATTTT. As protein: CATEGGETDTQYF.

The gene calls are TRBV7-2 and TRBJ2-7; D possibly corresponds to TRBD1 (6 bases). In germline, CDR1 is SGHTA, CDR2 FQGNSA. This CDR3 contains 14 residues. Trimming took off 6 bases at V and 1 base at J, with 13 bases between the two ends. The CDR3 DNA is TGTGCCAGCAGTCAAGACCAGGGGTCCTACGAGCAGTACTTC. This encodes CASSQDQGSYEQYF.

The rearrangement joins TRBV11-3 to TRBJ1-1, with no clear D. The CDR3 has 16 residues. The germline V gene encodes CDR1 SGHNT and CDR2 YENEEA. Trimming cost V 1 base and J 5 bases, with 17 bases left between them. As DNA, the CDR3 is TGTGCCAGCAGCTTAGGTGAATGGGGAGGGCGAACTGAAGCTTTCTTT. Protein: CASSLGEWGGRTEAFF.